This T cell receptor (beta chain) comes out of a study of response to subunit inactivated influenza vaccine. Each CDR3 protein is one row after TCRdb ran MiXCR on the RT-PCR reads. The table shows over 400,000 distinct CDR3 sequences, with 10% to 11% occurring only once. Study-wide points: Authors proposed each seasonal influenza vaccination draws in few new T cells.

The germline V and J ends were trimmed by 0 bases and 2 bases, with 9 bases remaining between them. Per germline, CDR1 LGHNA and CDR2 YNFKEQ. This CDR3 has 15 residues. The sample holds many counts of this clonotype. As yet, its antigen is unknown. Sequenced here: PBMCs from blood, sampled about 40 days after vaccination. The chain joins TRBV4-2 to TRBJ2-3, with D maybe TRBD2 (5 bases). The clonotype was recovered from a man over 45 who received an inactivated influenza vaccine. CDR3 residues: CASSQERVYTDTQYF. For the CDR3, the DNA is TGTGCCAGCAGCCAAGAGCGGGTCTACACAGATACGCAGTATTTT.